The T cell receptor (beta chain) under discussion was sequenced for a study of robustness of blood B and T cell sequencing listed by TCRdb under 2018. With regard to the full study: The study aimed to determine how much peripheral blood is needed to reliably characterize an individual's TCRbeta and IgG repertoires. In each of the roughly 10 independently drawn blood samples, TCRbeta and IgG repertoires were quantified. Two replicate TCRbeta cDNA libraries were prepared from one shared RNA pool from a single 10 ml draw, serving as technical replicates. The investigation overall reported the following: One pair of TCRbeta libraries showed evidence of cross-contamination, likely from batch processing; the shared UMI-sequence pairs were removed. The 1,000 most abundant TCRbeta clonotypes from the pooled draws were found in every single 10 ml sample. Overlap of rare TCRbeta clonotypes did not improve with pooling tubes, implying much larger blood volumes would be needed to capture them. When technical replicate libraries were compared, 94.8% of the top 10,000 TCRbeta clonotypes in one library also turned up in the other. Because EDTA tubes had to be fractionated immediately, the use of EDTA tubes in multi-site collections was limited. When 3 or 4 tubes (roughly 26-45 ml blood) were combined, saturation was approached in coverage of the top 10,000 TCRbeta clonotypes. The TCRbeta rarefaction curves did not fully level off, which suggests under-sequencing or many low-abundance clonotypes.

The method was PCR. This sample was sequenced with an Illumina MiSeq. SMARTScribe reverse transcriptase and a 5' template-switch oligo, by which a universal priming site was added, were used for cDNA synthesis. The template-switch oligo carried a 12-nucleotide random unique molecular identifier (UMI) that tagged each cDNA molecule. During reverse transcription, TCRbeta transcripts were targeted by chain-specific reverse primers. Residual template-switch adapters were removed by uracil DNA glycosylase treatment, and cDNA was purified using a Qiagen MinElute kit. The first PCR used KAPA HiFi HotStart ReadyMix for approximately 25 cycles, split across four 50 ul reactions with step-out primers. Before any further amplification, the products of the first-round PCR were gel-purified. Illumina Nextera adapters were attached in a second PCR of seven to eight cycles, and the libraries were then purified and pooled. The UMI barcode for each TCRbeta molecule was captured by a 50-nucleotide 5' read. The paper's data handling went like this. Reads were grouped by UMI into consensus reads using the MIGEC toolkit. PEAR was used to merge forward and reverse consensus reads, producing the final reads. Identical UMI-sequence pairs found in more than one library were treated as cross-sample contamination and removed by a custom decontamination script. MIGMAP, a wrapper around IgBLAST, was used for V(D)J assignment and CDR3 extraction. A TCR clonotype was defined by an identical V gene, J gene and CDR3 amino acid sequence; no sequencing was done for CDR1 and CDR2. TCRdb reprocessed the public reads (quality trimming at Q25 with fastp, clone calling with MiXCR) and kept in-frame beta chains. Each CDR3 protein appears once, grouped with its most common genes and DNA. These V and J calls are TCRdb output, not the study's own analysis. This sample is represented by some 1,600 distinct CDR3 sequences; about 61% of them were singletons. The ten largest clones add up to less than 40% of the sample.

A remark on this clonotype: There is no known antigen for this receptor. Base quality data are lacking; no much larger clone is found one base away.

The CDR3 has 14 amino acids, counting the end cysteine and phenylalanine. The sequence is cut down to CDR3 DNA, 42 bases in frame from base 1. V loses 5 bases of germline sequence and J loses 5 bases, and the interval between the two ends is 12 bases. For CDR1 and CDR2, the germline V gene lists SGHVS and FNYEAQ. mRNA, which captures expressed receptors, was used instead of genomic DNA for quantification of TCRbeta repertoires. Buffy coat leukocytes were collected into Trizol, and RNA was extracted with the Direct-zol RNA MiniPrep Plus kit without cell sorting. To separate plasma, buffy coat and red blood cells, EDTA blood tubes were immediately centrifuged at 4 degrees C.

The chain is made from TRBV7-6 and TRBJ2-2; a tentative D match to TRBD1 spans 6 bases. The specimen sequenced was peripheral blood. This TCR was recovered from a human donor in good health. The DNA is as follows: TGTGCCAGCAGCCAACAGGGTGGGACCGGGGAGCTGTTTTTT. The translation is CASSQQGGTGELFF.